Below, 30 T cell receptor beta chains from the same sample are listed, as sequenced in a study of control samples from healthy donors and cancer patients. Measured with immunoSEQ multiplex PCR; TCRdb has only the in-frame clones, and not every one. The table shows over 150,000 clones, with 75% to 95% occurring only once. Sequenced input: blood. The receptors were sampled from a woman aged 40 to 50 in good health.

The rearrangement links TRBV7-9 to TRBJ1-1; possible D gene TRBD1, 5 bases. The CDR3 has 15 amino acids. Germline loops: CDR1 SEHNR, CDR2 FQNEAQ (reference sequence). The V gene lost 2 bases and the J gene lost 2 bases, with 12 bases spanning the gap. The CDR3 region has the DNA TGTGCCAGCAGCTTATTGACGGGACCAAACACTGAAGCTTTCTTT. It is translated as CASSLLTGPNTEAFF.

This clone was counted once. The V gene is TRBV5-4, the J gene TRBJ2-2; 9 bases fit TRBD1. Germline loops: CDR1 SGHNT, CDR2 YYREEE (reference sequence). Germline trimming cut 2 bases from V and 6 bases from J; bases unmatched to any gene: 8. The CDR3 is made up of 16 amino acids. The CDR3 bases are TGTGCCAGCAGCTTTGGGGGGACAGGGATGTCCGGGGAGCTGTTTTTT. It translates to CASSFGGTGMSGELFF.

The rearrangement uses TRBV11-2 and TRBJ1-4; D call uncertain. Germline V gene data show CDR1 as SGHAT and CDR2 as FQNNGV. The CDR3 extends over 17 amino acids. Trimming took off 7 bases at V and 0 bases at J, with 18 bases between the two ends. The CDR3 DNA follows: TGTGCCAGCACCCTTGACGGTGGGGTACCAACTAATGAAAAACTGTTTTTT. Amino acids: CASTLDGGVPTNEKLFF.

The chain uses TRBV7-7 and TRBJ2-7; D is uncertain. V lost 7 bases to trimming and J lost 5 bases, with 15 bases between them. Germline CDR1 and CDR2: SSHAT and FNYEAQ (reference sequence). This CDR3 has 13 residues. CDR3 amino acids: CASNLGITDEQYF. In DNA, the CDR3 is TGTGCCAGCAATTTGGGGATAACAGACGAGCAGTACTTC.

The chain employs TRBV28 and TRBJ1-4, with 7 positions matching TRBD1. Germline assignment: CDR1 MDHEN and CDR2 SYDVKM. J lost 2 bases, V lost 6 bases, and 9 bases had no gene match. The CDR3 sequence is 16 residues long. CDR3 DNA sequence: TGTGCCAGCAGATCTTCCTCCAGGGGGACTAATGAAAAACTGTTTTTT. This codes for CASRSSSRGTNEKLFF. The variable domain in full, completed from reference TRBV28 and TRBJ1-4, reads DVKVTQSSRYLVKRTGEKVFLECVQDMDHENMFWYRQDPGLGLRLIYFSYDVKMKEKGDIPEGYSVSREKKERFSLILESASTNQTSMYLCASRSSSRGTNEKLFFGSGTQLSVL.

As for this clone: The sample has other DNA sequences that encode this CDR3 too. V usage is TRBV6-4 and J usage is TRBJ2-3, with D possibly TRBD1 on 6 matching bases. CDR1 is MRHNA, CDR2 SNTAGT, per germline. The V end was cut by 2 bases, the J end by 2 bases, with 11 bases between. The CDR3 extends over 15 amino acids. The CDR3 region is CASSDGAGDTDTQYF. The CDR3 nucleotides are TGTGCCAGCAGTGACGGTGCAGGGGACACAGATACGCAGTATTTT.

This chain uses TRBV7-8 with TRBJ1-2; 7 nucleotides line up with TRBD1. V was clipped by 1 base and J by 3 bases; unmatched bases: 11. The CDR3 has 17 amino acids. CDR1 is SGHVS, CDR2 FQNEAQ, per germline. CDR3 nucleotides: TGTGCCAGCAGCTTAGAATTGGGACAGACGCACGACTATGGCTACACCTTC. This sequence encodes CASSLELGQTHDYGYTF.

The chain links TRBV6-5 to TRBJ1-1; 8 bases match TRBD1. V gave up 5 bases and J gave up 1 base; unmatched junction bases: 6. The germline gives CDR1 MNHEY, CDR2 SVGAGI. CDR3 length: 15 amino acids. In nucleotides, the CDR3 is TGTGCCAGCAGTATGGTCGGGACAGGGAACACTGAAGCTTTCTTT. Encoded protein: CASSMVGTGNTEAFF.

This sequence joins TRBV5-4 and TRBJ1-1; D is unresolved. CDR1 and CDR2 from the germline V gene are SGHNT and YYREEE (reference sequence). The V and J ends lost 1 base and 0 bases respectively, with 4 bases between them. The CDR3 contains 13 residues. CDR3 residues: CASSLKMNTEAFF. The DNA for the CDR3 is TGTGCCAGCAGCTTGAAGATGAACACTGAAGCTTTCTTT. Looking up the rest from reference TRBV5-4 and TRBJ1-1 gives the full variable domain: ETGVTQSPTHLIKTRGQQVTLRCSSQSGHNTVSWYQQALGQGPQFIFQYYREEENGRGNFPPRFSGLQFPNYSSELNVNALELDDSALYLCASSLKMNTEAFFGQGTRLTVV.

The chain joins TRBV7-6 to TRBJ2-7, with a possible D match to TRBD1 (6 bases). Germline assignment: CDR1 SGHVS and CDR2 FNYEAQ. The CDR3 has 15 amino acids. Deletions cut 3 bases from V and 3 bases from J, with 15 bases between. CDR3 coding DNA: TGTGCCAGCAGCTTCAGACTGGACAGCTACTACGAGCAGTACTTC. It encodes CASSFRLDSYYEQYF.

The rearrangement joins TRBV3-1 (or the pseudogene TRBV3-2) to TRBJ2-1; TRBD1 matches at 7 bases. J lost 9 bases, V lost 0 bases, and 14 bases had no gene match. The CDR3 has 17 amino acids. CDR1 LGHDT and CDR2 YNNKEL come from the germline V gene (reference sequence). CDR3 sequence (DNA): TGTGCCAGCAGCCAAGATCCCGGACAGGCAGCGTTAGGTGAGCAGTTCTTC. Its translation: CASSQDPGQAALGEQFF.

For this clone: A junction end diverges from the germline sequence, so it may reflect a read error. This chain joins TRBV3-1 (or the pseudogene TRBV3-2) and TRBJ1-2; 7 positions match TRBD1. This CDR3 has 14 residues. CDR1 LGHDT and CDR2 YNNKEL come from the germline V gene (reference sequence). The CDR3 protein is CAGSGETGARGYTF. CDR3 DNA sequence: TGTGCCGGCAGCGGCGAAACAGGGGCCCGGGGCTACACCTTC.

The chain is built from TRBV14 and TRBJ2-2; 11 bases are shared with TRBD1. V gave up 2 bases and J gave up 3 bases; unmatched junction bases: 5. The CDR3 contains 17 residues. CDR1 is SGHDN and CDR2 is FVKESK in the germline V gene. CDR3 nucleotides: TGTGCCAGCAGCCAAAGGACAGGGGGCGAACACACCGGGGAGCTGTTTTTT. Translating gives CASSQRTGGEHTGELFF.

Here the CDR3 DNA reads TGTGCCAGCAGTGATCCCGGGACAGGCCCCGGGGAGCTGTTTTTT. Translation: CASSDPGTGPGELFF. V usage is TRBV6-1 and J usage is TRBJ2-2; 8 positions agree with TRBD1. Germline values: CDR1 MNHNS, CDR2 SASEGT. V lost 3 bases and J lost 6; bases outside the gene matches: 6. The CDR3 has 15 amino acids.

V and J are TRBV12-5 and TRBJ2-2; D remains unclear. V was pared by 0 bases and J by 6 bases, with 11 bases between. Germline lookup yields CDR1 LGHNT and CDR2 FRNRAP. This CDR3 comprises 15 residues. This chain's CDR3 is CASGLVLSSAGELFF. The CDR3 DNA is TGTGCTAGTGGTTTGGTACTGTCCAGTGCCGGGGAGCTGTTTTTT.

The chain is built from TRBV9 and TRBJ1-3, with D hard to call. Germline V gene sequence: CDR1 SGDLS, CDR2 YYNGEE. Trimming removed 5 bases from V and 12 bases from J, with 18 bases in between. The CDR3 runs 13 residues. CDR3 nucleotide sequence: TGTGCCAGCAGTCCTCGGGGAGGGAGTAGCATATATTTT. Translation gives CASSPRGGSSIYF.

This sequence joins TRBV5-1 and TRBJ2-7; 9 bases agree with TRBD1. J gave up 1 base and V 3 bases, and 8 bases lay outside the gene matches. From germline, CDR1 is SGHRS and CDR2 YFSETQ. This CDR3 region has 16 residues. CDR3 sequence (DNA): TGCGCCAGCAGCTCGAAGGGACAGGGAAGGTCCTACGAGCAGTACTTC. This encodes CASSSKGQGRSYEQYF.

V and J are TRBV3-1 (or the pseudogene TRBV3-2) and TRBJ1-4, with TRBD1 matching over 7 bases. Trimming removed 2 bases from V and 5 bases from J; junction bases left unmatched: 2. The V gene's germline CDR1 is LGHDT and CDR2 YNNKEL (reference sequence). The CDR3 has 14 amino acids. CDR3 sequence: CASSQTGVNEKLFF. As DNA, the CDR3 is TGTGCCAGCAGCCAAACAGGGGTGAATGAAAAACTGTTTTTT.

The chain recombines TRBV11-2 with TRBJ1-2, with D possibly being TRBD1 (5 bases). This CDR3 spans 16 amino acids. V was pared by 1 base and J by 3 bases, with 15 bases between. Germline V gene sequence: CDR1 SGHAT, CDR2 FQNNGV. CDR3 protein: CASSLGGTDPYYGYTF. CDR3 bases: TGTGCCAGCAGCTTAGGGGGGACGGACCCTTACTATGGCTACACCTTC.

The V call is TRBV3-1 (or the pseudogene TRBV3-2), the J call TRBJ2-7; D unclear. The CDR3 is made up of 11 amino acids. With 5 bases removed from V and 7 bases from J, the gap between germline ends came to 9 bases. The germline V gene has CDR1 LGHDT and CDR2 YNNKEL (reference sequence). CDR3 nucleotide sequence: TGTGCCAGCAGCGGAGCGAGTGAGCAGTACTTC. The encoded protein is CASSGASEQYF.

The chain uses TRBV3-1 (or the pseudogene TRBV3-2) and TRBJ1-2, with no clear D. V was cut by 0 bases and J by 2 bases, with 10 bases left in between. Per the germline V gene, CDR1 is LGHDT and CDR2 is YNNKEL (reference sequence). This CDR3 region has 15 residues. The CDR3, as DNA: TGTGCCAGCAGCCAAGATCTTGGAGGAAACTATGGCTACACCTTC. This sequence encodes CASSQDLGGNYGYTF.

The chain recombines TRBV29-1 with TRBJ1-2; D may be TRBD1 (6 bases). Germline V gives CDR1 SQVTM, CDR2 ANQGSEA. V dropped 7 bases and J dropped 8 bases, with 20 bases sitting between them. The CDR3 contains 13 residues. The CDR3 here is CSAGGGDRRGYTF. The CDR3 DNA follows: TGCAGCGCCGGGGGCGGGGACCGTCGAGGCTACACCTTC.

The chain joins TRBV11-2 to TRBJ2-7, with D perhaps TRBD1 (5 bases). CDR3 length: 13 residues. CDR1 and CDR2 from the germline V gene are SGHAT and FQNNGV. V gave up 0 bases and J gave up 5 bases, with 8 bases separating them. CDR3 loop: CASSLDRAHEQYF. The CDR3 DNA sequence: TGTGCCAGCAGCTTAGACAGGGCTCACGAGCAGTACTTC.

The chain recombines TRBV3-1 (or the pseudogene TRBV3-2) with TRBJ2-7, with 9 bases that match TRBD1. Germline-derived CDR1 and CDR2 are LGHDT and YNNKEL (reference sequence). Trimming cost V 4 bases and J 2 bases; bases outside gene matches: 0. This CDR3 comprises 13 residues. The CDR3 reads CASSRDRAYEQYF. CDR3 sequence (DNA): TGTGCCAGCAGCCGGGACAGGGCCTACGAGCAGTACTTC.

V usage is TRBV10-3 and J usage is TRBJ1-1; 8 positions match TRBD1. The CDR3 has 16 amino acids. V trimming: 5 bases; J trimming: 1 base; junction bases outside the gene matches: 9. Germline-derived CDR1 and CDR2 are ENHRY and SYGVKD. CDR3 DNA sequence: TGTGCCATCAGTCCGGACAGGGCCTGGAGGAACACTGAAGCTTTCTTT. Translating it yields CAISPDRAWRNTEAFF.

Only one count was recorded for this clone. The rearrangement joins TRBV3-1 (or the pseudogene TRBV3-2) to TRBJ2-1, with 9 bases fitting TRBD1. The CDR3 runs 13 residues. V was clipped by 5 bases and J by 10 bases; unmatched bases: 6. Germline CDR1 reads LGHDT; CDR2 reads YNNKEL (reference sequence). CDR3 loop: CASSLQGADEQFF. Here the CDR3 DNA reads TGTGCCAGCAGCTTACAGGGGGCGGACGAGCAGTTCTTC.

The rearrangement uses TRBV27 and TRBJ2-7, with D unclear. Trimming stripped 6 bases from V and 4 bases from J, with 4 bases between. The CDR3 contains 10 residues. Germline V gene sequence: CDR1 MNHEY, CDR2 SMNVEV (reference sequence). The CDR3 DNA reads as TGTGCCAGCAGCCAATACGAGCAGTACTTC. Translation gives CASSQYEQYF.

The J gene is TRBJ1-2, the V gene TRBV3-1 (or the pseudogene TRBV3-2), with TRBD1 identical over 7 bases. The germline V gene encodes CDR1 LGHDT and CDR2 YNNKEL (reference sequence). This CDR3 contains 14 residues. J was trimmed by 2 bases and V by 4 bases; bases with no gene match: 4. CDR3 sequence reads: CASSPSGQNYGYTF. The DNA for the CDR3 is TGTGCCAGCAGCCCTTCGGGACAGAACTATGGCTACACCTTC.

Points on this clone: Mismatch with germline at one junction end may stem from a read error. CDR3 nucleotide sequence: TGTGCCAGCAGCTTGTCTTTCGGGGACAGCGCCCTATTC. Its protein is CASSLSFGDSALF. This sequence joins TRBV7-2 and TRBJ1-2; 7 bases line up with TRBD1. This CDR3 has 13 residues. Germline CDR1 and CDR2: SGHTA and FQGNSA.

Only one count was recorded for this clone. The chain recombines TRBV11-2 with TRBJ1-2, with 7 bases that match TRBD1. This CDR3 is built from 15 residues. CDR1 is SGHAT and CDR2 is FQNNGV in the germline V gene. V gave up 4 bases and J gave up 7 bases; unmatched junction bases: 12. The DNA of the CDR3 is TGTGCCAGCAGCTGGAGGGACAGTGCGCGGGCTGGCTACACCTTC. It is translated as CASSWRDSARAGYTF.